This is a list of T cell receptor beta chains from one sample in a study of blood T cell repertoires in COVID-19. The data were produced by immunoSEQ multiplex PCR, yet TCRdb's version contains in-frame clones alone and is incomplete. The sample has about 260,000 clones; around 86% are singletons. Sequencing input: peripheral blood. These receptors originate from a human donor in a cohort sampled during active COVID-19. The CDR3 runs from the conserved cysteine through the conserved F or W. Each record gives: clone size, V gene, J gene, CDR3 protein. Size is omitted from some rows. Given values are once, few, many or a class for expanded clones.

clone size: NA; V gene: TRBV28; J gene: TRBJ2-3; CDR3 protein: CATRRSSGNTDTQYF
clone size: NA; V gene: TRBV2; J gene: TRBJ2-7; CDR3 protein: CASRTDRYEQYF
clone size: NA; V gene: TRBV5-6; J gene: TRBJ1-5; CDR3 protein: CASSFGLSNQPQHF
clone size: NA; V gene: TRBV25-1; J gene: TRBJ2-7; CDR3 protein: CASSESGRLAGYEQYF
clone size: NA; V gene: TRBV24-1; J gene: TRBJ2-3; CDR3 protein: CATSDLESTQYF
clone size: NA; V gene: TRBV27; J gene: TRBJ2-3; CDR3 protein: CASSSAPVSSDTQYF
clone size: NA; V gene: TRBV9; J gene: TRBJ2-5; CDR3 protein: CASSFTGAFQETQYF
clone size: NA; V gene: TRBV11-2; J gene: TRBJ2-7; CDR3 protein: CASSFRAGGFYEQYF
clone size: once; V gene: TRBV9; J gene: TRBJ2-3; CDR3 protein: CASSVYGGTTDTQYF
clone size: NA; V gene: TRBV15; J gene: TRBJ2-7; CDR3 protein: CATSRMRTGGYEQYF
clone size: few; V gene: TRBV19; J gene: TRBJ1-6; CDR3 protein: CASTPARSNSPLHF
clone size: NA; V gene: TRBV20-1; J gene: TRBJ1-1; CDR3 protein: CSARDTGPAFF
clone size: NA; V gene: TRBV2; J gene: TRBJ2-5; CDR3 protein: CASGKGMEETQYF
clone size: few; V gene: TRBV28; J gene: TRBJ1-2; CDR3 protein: CASRSERQGTLGYTF
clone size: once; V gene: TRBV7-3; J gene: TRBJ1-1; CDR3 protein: CASSLSPSKQSEAFF
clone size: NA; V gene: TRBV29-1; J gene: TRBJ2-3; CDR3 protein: CAPLAGDTQYF
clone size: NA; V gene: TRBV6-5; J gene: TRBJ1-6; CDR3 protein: CVSSRTGGDSPLHF
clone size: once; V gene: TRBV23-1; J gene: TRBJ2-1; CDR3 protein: CASRTGNGPRPYNEQFF
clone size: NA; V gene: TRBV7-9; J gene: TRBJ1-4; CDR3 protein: CASSLRGYNEKLFF
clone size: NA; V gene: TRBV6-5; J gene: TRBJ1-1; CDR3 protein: CASSTIDRGWPEAFF